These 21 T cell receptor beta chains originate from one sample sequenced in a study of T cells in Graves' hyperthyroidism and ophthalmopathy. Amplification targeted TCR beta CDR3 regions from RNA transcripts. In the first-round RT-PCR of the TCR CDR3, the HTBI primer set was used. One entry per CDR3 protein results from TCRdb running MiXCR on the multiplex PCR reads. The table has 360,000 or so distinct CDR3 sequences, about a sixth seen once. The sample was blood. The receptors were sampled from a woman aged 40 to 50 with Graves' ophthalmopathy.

The CDR3 here is CASSKGGNGELFF. DNA for the CDR3: TGTGCCAGCAGCAAGGGGGGAAACGGGGAGCTGTTTTTT. The chain joins TRBV11-3 to TRBJ2-2; D might be TRBD1 or TRBD2, each matching 6 bases. CDR3 size: 13 residues. The germline V gene has CDR1 SGHNT and CDR2 YENEEA. V lost 5 bases and J 7 bases, leaving 11 bases between the germline ends. The whole variable domain, remainder taken from reference TRBV11-3 and TRBJ2-2, is EAGVVQSPRYKIIEKKQPVAFWCNPISGHNTLYWYLQNLGQGPELLIRYENEEAVDDSQLPKDRFSAERLKGVDSTLKIQPAELGDSAVYLCASSKGGNGELFFGEGSRLTVL.

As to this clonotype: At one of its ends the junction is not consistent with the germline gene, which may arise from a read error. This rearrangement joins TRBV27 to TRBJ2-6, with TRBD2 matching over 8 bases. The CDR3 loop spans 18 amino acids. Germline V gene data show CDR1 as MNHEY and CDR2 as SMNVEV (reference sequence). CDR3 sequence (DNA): TGTGCCAGCAGCTTAAGCGGGAGCACCTGCTCTGGGGCCAACGTCCTGAGTTTC. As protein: CASSLSGSTCSGANVLSF.

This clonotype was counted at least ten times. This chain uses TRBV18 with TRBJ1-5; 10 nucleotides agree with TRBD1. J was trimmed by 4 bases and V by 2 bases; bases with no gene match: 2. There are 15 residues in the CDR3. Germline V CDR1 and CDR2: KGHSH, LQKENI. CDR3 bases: TGTGCCAGCTCACCAAGGACAGGGGGAAATCAGCCCCAGCATTTT. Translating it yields CASSPRTGGNQPQHF.

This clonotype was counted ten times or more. CDR3 region: CASSPAWGNTNYGYTF. DNA of the CDR3: TGTGCCAGTAGTCCGGCCTGGGGGAATACTAACTATGGCTACACCTTC. This chain joins TRBV19 and TRBJ1-2, with D perhaps TRBD1 (5 bases). From germline, CDR1 is LNHDA and CDR2 SQIVND (reference sequence). CDR3 length: 16 residues. V was clipped by 5 bases and J by 0 bases, with 16 bases between them. The full variable domain, with the rest looked up from reference TRBV19 and TRBJ1-2, is DGGITQSPKYLFRKEGQNVTLSCEQNLNHDAMYWYRQDPGQGLRLIYYSQIVNDFQKGDIAEGYSVSREKKESFPLTVTSAQKNPTAFYLCASSPAWGNTNYGYTFGSGTRLTVV.

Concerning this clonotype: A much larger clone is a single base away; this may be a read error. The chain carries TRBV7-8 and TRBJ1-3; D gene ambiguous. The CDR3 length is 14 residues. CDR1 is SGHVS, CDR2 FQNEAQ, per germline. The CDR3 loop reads CASSLDNSGNTVYF. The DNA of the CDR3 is TGTGCCAGCAGCTTAGACAACTCTGGAAACACCGTATATTTT.

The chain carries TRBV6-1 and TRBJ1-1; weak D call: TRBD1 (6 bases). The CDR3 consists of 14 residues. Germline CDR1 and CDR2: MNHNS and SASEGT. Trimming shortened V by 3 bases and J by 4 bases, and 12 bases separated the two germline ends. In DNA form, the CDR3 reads TGTGCCAGCAGTGAGGGGGGCGCGGTCACTGAAGCTTTCTTT. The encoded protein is CASSEGGAVTEAFF.

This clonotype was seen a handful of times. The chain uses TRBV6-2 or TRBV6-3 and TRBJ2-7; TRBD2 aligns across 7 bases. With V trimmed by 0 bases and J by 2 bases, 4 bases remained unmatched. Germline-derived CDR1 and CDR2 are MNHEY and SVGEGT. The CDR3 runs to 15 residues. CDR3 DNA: TGTGCCAGCAGTTACTCGGCTAGCGGAGCCTACGAGCAGTACTTC. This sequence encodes CASSYSASGAYEQYF.

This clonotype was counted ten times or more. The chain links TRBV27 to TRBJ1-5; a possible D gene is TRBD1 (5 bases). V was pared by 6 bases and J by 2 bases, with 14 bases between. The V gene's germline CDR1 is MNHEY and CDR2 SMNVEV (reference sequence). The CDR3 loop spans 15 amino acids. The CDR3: CASRPTVGGNQPQHF. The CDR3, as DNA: TGTGCCAGCAGACCCACAGTGGGGGGCAATCAGCCCCAGCATTTT.

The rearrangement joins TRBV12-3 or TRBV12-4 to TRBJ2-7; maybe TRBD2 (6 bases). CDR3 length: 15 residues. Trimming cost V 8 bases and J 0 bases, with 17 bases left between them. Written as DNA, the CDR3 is TGTGCCAGCTCACCGGAGGGGACCCTCTCCTACGAGCAGTACTTC. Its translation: CASSPEGTLSYEQYF.

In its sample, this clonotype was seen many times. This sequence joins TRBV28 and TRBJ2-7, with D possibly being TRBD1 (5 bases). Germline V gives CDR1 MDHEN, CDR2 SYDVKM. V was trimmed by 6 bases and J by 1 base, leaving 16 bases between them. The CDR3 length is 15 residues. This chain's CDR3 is CASSLRAPPSYEQYF. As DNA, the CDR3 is TGTGCCAGCAGCCTCAGGGCTCCTCCTTCCTACGAGCAGTACTTC.

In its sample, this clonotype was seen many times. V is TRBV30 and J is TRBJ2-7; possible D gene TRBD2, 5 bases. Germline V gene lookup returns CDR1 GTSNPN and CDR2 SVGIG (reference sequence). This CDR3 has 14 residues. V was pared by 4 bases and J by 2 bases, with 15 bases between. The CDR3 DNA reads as TGTGCCTGGAAAAAAGGGAGCCGAACCTACGAGCAGTACTTC. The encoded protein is CAWKKGSRTYEQYF.

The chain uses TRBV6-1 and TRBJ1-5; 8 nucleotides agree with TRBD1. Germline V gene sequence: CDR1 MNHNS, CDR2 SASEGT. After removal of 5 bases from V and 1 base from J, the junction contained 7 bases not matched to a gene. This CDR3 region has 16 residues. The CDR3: CASSPQGAGSNQPQHF. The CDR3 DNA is TGTGCCAGCAGTCCCCAGGGGGCGGGAAGCAATCAGCCCCAGCATTTT.

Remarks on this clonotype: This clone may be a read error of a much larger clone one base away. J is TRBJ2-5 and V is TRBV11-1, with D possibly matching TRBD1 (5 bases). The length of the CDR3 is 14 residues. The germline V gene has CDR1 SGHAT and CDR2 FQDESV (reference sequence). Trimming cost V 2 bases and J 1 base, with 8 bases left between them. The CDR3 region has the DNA TGTGCCAGCAGCTTACAGGGAATCCAAGAGACCCAGTACTTC. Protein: CASSLQGIQETQYF.

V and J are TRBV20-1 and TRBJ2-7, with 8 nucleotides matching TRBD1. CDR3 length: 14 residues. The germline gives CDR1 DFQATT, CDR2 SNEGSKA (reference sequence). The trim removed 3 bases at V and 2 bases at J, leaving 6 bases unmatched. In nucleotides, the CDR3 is TGCAGTGCTAGCGAGGACAGGGATACCTACGAGCAGTACTTC. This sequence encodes CSASEDRDTYEQYF.

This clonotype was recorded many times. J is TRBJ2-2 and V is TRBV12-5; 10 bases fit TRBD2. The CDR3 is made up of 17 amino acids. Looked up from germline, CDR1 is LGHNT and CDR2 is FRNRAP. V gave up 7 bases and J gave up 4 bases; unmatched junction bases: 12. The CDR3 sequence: CASASRLAGEFTGELFF. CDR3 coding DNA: TGTGCTAGTGCCTCCCGGCTAGCGGGAGAGTTCACCGGGGAGCTGTTTTTT.

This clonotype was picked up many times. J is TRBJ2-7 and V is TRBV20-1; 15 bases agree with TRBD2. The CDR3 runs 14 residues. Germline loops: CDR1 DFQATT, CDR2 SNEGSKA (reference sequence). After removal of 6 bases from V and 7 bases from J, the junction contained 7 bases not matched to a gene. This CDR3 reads CSAKRGLAGGEQYF. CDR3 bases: TGCAGTGCCAAACGCGGACTAGCGGGAGGGGAGCAGTACTTC.

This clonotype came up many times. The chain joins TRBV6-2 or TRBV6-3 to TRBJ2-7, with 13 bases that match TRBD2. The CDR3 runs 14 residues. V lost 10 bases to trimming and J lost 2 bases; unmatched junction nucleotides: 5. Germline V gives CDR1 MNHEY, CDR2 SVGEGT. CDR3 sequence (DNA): TGTGCCACCCGAGGACTAGCGGGAGCCTACGAGCAGTACTTC. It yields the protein CATRGLAGAYEQYF.

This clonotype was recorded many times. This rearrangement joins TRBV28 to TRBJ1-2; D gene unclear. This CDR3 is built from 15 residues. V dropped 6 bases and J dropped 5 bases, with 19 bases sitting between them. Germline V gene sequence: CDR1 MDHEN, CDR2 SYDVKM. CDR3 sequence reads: CASSPPGAGSYGYTF. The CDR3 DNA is TGTGCCAGCAGCCCACCGGGCGCGGGGAGTTATGGCTACACCTTC.

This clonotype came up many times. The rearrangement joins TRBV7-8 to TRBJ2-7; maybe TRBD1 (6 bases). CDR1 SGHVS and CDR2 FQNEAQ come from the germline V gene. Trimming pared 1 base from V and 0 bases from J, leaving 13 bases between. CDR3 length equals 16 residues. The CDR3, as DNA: TGTGCCAGCAGCTTAGGCAGGGGCCCACTCTCCTACGAGCAGTACTTC. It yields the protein CASSLGRGPLSYEQYF.

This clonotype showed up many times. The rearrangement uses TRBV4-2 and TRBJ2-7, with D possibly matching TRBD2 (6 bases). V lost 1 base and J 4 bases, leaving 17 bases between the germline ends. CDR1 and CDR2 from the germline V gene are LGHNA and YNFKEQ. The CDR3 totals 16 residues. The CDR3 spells CASSQGRSREGYEQYF. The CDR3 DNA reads TGTGCCAGCAGCCAAGGGCGCTCGCGGGAAGGATACGAGCAGTACTTC.

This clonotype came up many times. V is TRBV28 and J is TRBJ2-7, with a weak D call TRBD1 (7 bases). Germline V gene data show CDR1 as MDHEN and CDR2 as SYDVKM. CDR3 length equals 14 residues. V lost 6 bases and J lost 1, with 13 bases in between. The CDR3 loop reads CASRETGTSYEQYF. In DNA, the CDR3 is TGTGCCAGCAGAGAGACAGGGACTTCCTACGAGCAGTACTTC. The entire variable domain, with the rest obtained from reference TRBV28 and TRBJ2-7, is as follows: DVKVTQSSRYLVKRTGEKVFLECVQDMDHENMFWYRQDPGLGLRLIYFSYDVKMKEKGDIPEGYSVSREKKERFSLILESASTNQTSMYLCASRETGTSYEQYFGPGTRLTVT.